This paragraph covers one TCR beta chain sequence. The data derive from a study of blood T cell repertoires in COVID-19. Study information: T cells, B-cell-depleted T cells, or PBMCs provided the cDNA or gDNA that served as material.

Only in-frame clones appear in the TCRdb table, and some are missing; sequencing was by immunoSEQ multiplex PCR. This sample has about 210,000 clones; 80% to 90% occur once, and the top ten carry about 8%. Material: peripheral blood. The receptor comes from a woman aged 50 to 65 with active or convalescent COVID-19.

This CDR3 is CASSLDSNEKLFF. The CDR3 DNA sequence: TGTGCCAGCAGCTTAGACAGTAATGAAAAACTGTTTTTT. The chain uses TRBV7-9 and TRBJ1-4, with D unclear. The CDR3 is 13 amino acids. V lost 1 base and J lost 4, with 4 bases in between. Germline CDR1 SEHNR, CDR2 FQNEAQ (reference sequence).